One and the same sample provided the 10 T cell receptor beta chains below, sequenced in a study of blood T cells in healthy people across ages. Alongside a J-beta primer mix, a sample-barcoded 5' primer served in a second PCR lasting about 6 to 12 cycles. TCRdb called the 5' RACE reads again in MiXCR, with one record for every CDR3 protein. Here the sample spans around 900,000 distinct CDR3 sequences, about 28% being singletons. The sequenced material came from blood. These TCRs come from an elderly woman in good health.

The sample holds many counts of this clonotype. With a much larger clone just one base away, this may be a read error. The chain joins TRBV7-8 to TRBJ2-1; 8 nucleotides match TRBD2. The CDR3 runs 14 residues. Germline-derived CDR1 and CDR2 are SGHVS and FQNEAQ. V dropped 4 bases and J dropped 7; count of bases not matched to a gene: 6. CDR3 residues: CASSCSGGQNEQFF. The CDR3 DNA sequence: TGTGCCAGCAGCTGTTCGGGGGGGCAGAATGAGCAGTTCTTC. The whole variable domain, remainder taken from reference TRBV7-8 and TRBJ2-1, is GAGVSQSPRYKVAKRGQDVALRCDPISGHVSLFWYQQALGQGPEFLTYFQNEAQLDKSGLPSDRFFAERPEGSVSTLKIQRTQQEDSAVYLCASSCSGGQNEQFFGPGTRLTVL.

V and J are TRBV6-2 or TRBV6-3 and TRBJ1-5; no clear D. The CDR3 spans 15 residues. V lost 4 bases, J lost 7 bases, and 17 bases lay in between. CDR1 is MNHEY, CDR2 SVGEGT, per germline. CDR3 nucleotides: TGTGCCAGCAGTTTGAAGCGGCGGATGGGCCAGCCCCAGCATTTT. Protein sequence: CASSLKRRMGQPQHF.

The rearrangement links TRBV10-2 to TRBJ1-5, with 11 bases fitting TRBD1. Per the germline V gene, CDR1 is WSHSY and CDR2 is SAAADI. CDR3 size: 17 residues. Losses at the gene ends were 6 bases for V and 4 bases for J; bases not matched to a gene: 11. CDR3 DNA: TGCGCCAGCAGACCAAATGCGGACAGGGGGCGAAATCAGCCCCAGCATTTT. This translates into CASRPNADRGRNQPQHF.

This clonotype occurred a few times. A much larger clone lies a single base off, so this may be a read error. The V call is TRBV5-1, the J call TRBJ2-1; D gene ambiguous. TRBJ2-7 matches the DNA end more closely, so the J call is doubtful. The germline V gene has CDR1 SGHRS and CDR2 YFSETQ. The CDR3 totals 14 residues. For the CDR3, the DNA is TGCGCCAGCAGCTCCCAAAAGATTTACAATGAGCAGTACTTC. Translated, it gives CASSSQKIYNEQYF.

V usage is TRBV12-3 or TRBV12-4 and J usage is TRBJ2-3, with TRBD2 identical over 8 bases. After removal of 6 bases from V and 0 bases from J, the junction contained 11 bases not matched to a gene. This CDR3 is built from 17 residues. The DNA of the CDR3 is TGTGCCAGCAGCCCTTTCCCCGGGGGGGTGAGCACAGATACGCAGTATTTT. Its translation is CASSPFPGGVSTDTQYF.

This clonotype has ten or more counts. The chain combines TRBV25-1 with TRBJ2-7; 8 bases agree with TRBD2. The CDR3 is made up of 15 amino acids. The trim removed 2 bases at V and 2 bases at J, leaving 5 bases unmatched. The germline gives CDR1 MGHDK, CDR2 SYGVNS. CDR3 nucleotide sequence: TGTGCCAGCAGTGAAGGACTAGCTCACACCTACGAGCAGTACTTC. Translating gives CASSEGLAHTYEQYF.

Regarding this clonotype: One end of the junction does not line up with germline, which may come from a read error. The chain's CDR3 is CASSLLTTDAQYF. The CDR3 region has the DNA TGTGCCAGCAGTTTACTGACCACAGATGCGCAGTATTTT. The chain combines TRBV12-3 or TRBV12-4 with TRBJ2-3; no reliable D call. The CDR3 contains 13 residues.

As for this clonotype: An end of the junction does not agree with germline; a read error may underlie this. The CDR3, as DNA: TGTGCCAGCAGCCTGAGAGATGGGGTACACTCTGGAAACATCATATATTTT. It specifies CASSLRDGVHSGNIIYF. The V call is TRBV9, the J call TRBJ1-3, with no clear D. CDR1 SGDLS and CDR2 YYNGEE come from the germline V gene. The CDR3 runs 17 residues.

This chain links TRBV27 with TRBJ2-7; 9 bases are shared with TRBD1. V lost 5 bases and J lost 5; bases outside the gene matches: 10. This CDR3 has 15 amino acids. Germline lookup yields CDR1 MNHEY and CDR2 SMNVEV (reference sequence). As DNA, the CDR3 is TGTGCCAGCAGTCGCACAGGGGGCGTAATCCACGAGCAGTACTTC. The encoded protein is CASSRTGGVIHEQYF.

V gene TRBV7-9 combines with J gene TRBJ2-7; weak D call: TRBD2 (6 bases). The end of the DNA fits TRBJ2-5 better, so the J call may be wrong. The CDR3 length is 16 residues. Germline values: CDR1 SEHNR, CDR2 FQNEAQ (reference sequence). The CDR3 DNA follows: TGTGCCAGCAGCTTAGTTGCGGGGATCCGGATGGAGACCCAGTACTTC. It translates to CASSLVAGIRMETQYF.